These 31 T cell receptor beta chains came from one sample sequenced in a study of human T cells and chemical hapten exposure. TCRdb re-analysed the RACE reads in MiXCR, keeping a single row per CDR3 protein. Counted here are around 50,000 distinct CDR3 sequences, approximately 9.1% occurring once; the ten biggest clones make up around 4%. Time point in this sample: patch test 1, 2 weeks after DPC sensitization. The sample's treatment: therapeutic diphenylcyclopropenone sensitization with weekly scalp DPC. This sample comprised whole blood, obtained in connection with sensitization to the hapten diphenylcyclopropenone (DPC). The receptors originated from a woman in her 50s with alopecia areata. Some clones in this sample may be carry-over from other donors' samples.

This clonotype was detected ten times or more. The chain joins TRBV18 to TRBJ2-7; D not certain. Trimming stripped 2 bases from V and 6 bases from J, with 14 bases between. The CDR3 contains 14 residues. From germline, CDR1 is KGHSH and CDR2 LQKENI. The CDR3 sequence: CASSPVSEAGEQYF. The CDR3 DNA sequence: TGTGCCAGCTCACCAGTTTCGGAAGCCGGCGAGCAGTACTTC.

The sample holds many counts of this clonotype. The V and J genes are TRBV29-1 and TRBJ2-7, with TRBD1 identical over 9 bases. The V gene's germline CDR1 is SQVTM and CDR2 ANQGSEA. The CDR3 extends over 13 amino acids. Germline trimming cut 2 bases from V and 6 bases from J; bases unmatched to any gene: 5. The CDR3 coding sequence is TGCAGCGTTGAAAGGTCGGACAGGGGCGAGCAGTACTTC. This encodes CSVERSDRGEQYF.

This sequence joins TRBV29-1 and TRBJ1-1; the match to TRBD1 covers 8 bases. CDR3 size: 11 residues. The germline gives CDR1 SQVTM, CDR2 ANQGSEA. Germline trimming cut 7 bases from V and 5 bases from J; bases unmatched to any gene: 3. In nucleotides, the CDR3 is TGCAGCGCCAGGGGGCGTACTGAAGCTTTCTTT. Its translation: CSARGRTEAFF.

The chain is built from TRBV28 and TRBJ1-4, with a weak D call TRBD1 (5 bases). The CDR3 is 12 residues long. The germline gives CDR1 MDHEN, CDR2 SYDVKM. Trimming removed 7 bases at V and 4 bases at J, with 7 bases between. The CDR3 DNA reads TGTGCCAGCACCCAGGGTAATGAAAAACTGTTTTTT. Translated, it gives CASTQGNEKLFF.

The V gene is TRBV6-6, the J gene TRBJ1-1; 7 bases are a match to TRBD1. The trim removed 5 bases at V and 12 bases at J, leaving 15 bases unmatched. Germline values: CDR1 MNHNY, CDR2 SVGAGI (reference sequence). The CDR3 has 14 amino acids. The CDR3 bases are TGTGCCAGCAGTCCGAAGTCCCGCGACAGGGCTCCTTTCTTT. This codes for CASSPKSRDRAPFF.

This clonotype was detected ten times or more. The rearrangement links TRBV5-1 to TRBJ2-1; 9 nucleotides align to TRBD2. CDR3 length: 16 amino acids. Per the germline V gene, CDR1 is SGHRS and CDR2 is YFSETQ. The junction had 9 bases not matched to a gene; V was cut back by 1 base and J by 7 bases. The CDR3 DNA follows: TGCGCCAGCAGCTTGCGGGCGGCGGGAGGGAGGAATGAGCAGTTCTTC. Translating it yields CASSLRAAGGRNEQFF.

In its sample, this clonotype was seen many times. CDR3 sequence (DNA): TGTGCCAGCAGCCAAGGCGAGACAGCAGCTCGAAACACCATATATTTT. Translation gives CASSQGETAARNTIYF. This chain joins TRBV3-1 and TRBJ1-3, with D possibly matching TRBD1 (5 bases). CDR3 length: 16 amino acids. Trimming pared 1 base from V and 5 bases from J, leaving 15 bases between. Per germline, CDR1 LGHDT and CDR2 YNNKEL (reference sequence).

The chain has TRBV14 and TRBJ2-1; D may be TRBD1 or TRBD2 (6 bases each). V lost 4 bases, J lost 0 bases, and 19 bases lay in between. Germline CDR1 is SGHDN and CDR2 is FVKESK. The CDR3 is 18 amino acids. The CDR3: CASSPRGVAFSSYNEQFF. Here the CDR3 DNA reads TGTGCCAGCAGCCCTAGGGGGGTCGCGTTTAGCTCCTACAATGAGCAGTTCTTC.

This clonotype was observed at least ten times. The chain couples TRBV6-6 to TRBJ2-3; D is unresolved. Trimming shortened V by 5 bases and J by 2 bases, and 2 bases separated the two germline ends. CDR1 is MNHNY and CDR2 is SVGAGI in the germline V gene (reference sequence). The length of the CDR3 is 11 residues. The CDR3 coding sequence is TGTGCCAGCAGTCACACAGATACGCAGTATTTT. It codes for CASSHTDTQYF.

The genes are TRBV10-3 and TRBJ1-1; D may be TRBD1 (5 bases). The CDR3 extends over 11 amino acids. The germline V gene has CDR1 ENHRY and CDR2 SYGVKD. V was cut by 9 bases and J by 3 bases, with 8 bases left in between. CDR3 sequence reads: CAIKGDTEAFF. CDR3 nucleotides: TGTGCCATAAAAGGGGACACTGAAGCTTTCTTT.

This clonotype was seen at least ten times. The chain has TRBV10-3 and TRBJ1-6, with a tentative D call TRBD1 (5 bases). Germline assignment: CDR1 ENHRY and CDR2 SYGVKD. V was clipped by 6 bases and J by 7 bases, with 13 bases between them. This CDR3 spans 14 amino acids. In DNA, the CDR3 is TGTGCCATCAGGGACGGGACGGTCAATTCACCCCTCCACTTT. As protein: CAIRDGTVNSPLHF.

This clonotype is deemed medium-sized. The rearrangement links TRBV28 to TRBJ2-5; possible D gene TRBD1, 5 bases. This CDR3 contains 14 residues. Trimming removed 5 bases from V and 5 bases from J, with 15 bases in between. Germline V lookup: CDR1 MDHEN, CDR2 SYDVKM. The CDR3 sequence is CASSPPLRGETQYF. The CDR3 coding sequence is TGTGCCAGCAGTCCCCCCTTAAGGGGCGAGACCCAGTACTTC.

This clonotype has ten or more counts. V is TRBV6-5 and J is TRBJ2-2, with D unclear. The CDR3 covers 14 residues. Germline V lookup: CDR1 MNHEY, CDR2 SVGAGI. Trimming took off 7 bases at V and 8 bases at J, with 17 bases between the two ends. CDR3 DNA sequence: TGTGCCAGCACCTACCGCCTAGATAGTGGGGAGCTGTTTTTT. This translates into CASTYRLDSGELFF.

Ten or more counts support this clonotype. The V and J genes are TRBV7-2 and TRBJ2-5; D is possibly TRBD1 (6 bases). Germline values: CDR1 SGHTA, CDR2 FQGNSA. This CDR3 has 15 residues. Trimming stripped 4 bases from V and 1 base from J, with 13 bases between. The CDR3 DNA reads TGTGCCAGCAGCTCGGAACAGGGCCTCCAAGAGACCCAGTACTTC. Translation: CASSSEQGLQETQYF.

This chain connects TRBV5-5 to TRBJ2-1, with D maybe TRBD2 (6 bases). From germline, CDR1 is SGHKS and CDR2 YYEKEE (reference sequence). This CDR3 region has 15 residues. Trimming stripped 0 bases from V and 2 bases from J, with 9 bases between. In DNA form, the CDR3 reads TGTGCCAGCAGCTTGGGGCGGGACGCCTACAATGAGCAGTTCTTC. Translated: CASSLGRDAYNEQFF.

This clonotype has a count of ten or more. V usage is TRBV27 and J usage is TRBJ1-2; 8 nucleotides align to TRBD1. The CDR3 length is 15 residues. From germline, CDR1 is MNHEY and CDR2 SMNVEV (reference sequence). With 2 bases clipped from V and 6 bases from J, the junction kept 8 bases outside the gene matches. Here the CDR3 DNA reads TGTGCCAGCAGTTTAACAGGACAGGGCCCCAATGGCTACACCTTC. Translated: CASSLTGQGPNGYTF.

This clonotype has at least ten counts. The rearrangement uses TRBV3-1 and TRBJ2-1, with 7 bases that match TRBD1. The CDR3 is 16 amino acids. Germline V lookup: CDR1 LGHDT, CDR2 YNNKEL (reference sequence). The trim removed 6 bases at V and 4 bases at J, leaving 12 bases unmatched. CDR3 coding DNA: TGTGCCAGCAGAAAAAAACAGGGGACCGGGTACAATGAGCAGTTCTTC. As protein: CASRKKQGTGYNEQFF.

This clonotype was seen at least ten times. CDR3 bases: TGTGCCATCAGTGAGGGAGGAACTTCCTACGAGCAGTACTTC. This codes for CAISEGGTSYEQYF. The chain combines TRBV10-3 with TRBJ2-7; D perhaps matches TRBD2 (5 bases). This CDR3 contains 14 residues. From germline, CDR1 is ENHRY and CDR2 SYGVKD. V shed 2 bases and J shed 1 base, with 9 bases lying between them.

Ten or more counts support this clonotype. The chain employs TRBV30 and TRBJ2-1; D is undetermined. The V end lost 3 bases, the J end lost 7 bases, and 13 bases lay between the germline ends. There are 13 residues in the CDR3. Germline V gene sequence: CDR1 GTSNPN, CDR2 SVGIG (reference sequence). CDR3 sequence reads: CAWSPILGNEQFF. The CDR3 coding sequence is TGTGCCTGGAGCCCTATCCTAGGGAATGAGCAGTTCTTC.

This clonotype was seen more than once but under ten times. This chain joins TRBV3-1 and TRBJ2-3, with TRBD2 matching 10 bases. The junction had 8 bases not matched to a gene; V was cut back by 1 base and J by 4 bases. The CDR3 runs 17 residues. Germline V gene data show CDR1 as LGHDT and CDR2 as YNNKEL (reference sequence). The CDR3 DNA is TGTGCCAGCAGCCAAGGGCTTCTAGCGGGAGCATCAGATACGCAGTATTTT. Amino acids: CASSQGLLAGASDTQYF.

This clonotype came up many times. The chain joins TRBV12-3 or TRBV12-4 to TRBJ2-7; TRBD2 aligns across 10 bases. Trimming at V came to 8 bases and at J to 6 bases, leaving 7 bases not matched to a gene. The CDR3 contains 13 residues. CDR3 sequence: CASRGTSVSEQYF. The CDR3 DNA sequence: TGTGCCAGCCGCGGGACTAGCGTCTCCGAGCAGTACTTC.

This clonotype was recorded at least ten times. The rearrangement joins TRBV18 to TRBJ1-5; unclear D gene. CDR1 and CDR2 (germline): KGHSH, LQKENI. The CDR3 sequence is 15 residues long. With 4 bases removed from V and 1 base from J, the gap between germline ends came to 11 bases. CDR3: CASSQLGESNQPQHF. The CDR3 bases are TGTGCCAGCTCACAGCTAGGCGAGAGCAATCAGCCCCAGCATTTT.

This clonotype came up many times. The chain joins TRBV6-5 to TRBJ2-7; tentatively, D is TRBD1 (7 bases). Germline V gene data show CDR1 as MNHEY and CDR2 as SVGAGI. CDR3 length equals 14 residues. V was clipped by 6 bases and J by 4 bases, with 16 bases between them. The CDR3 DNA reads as TGTGCCAGCAGCGTAATGACAGGGAGGTACGAGCAGTACTTC. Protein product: CASSVMTGRYEQYF.

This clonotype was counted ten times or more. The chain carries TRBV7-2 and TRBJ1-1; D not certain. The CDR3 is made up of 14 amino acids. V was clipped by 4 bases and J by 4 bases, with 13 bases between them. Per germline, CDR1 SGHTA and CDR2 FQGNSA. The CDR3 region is CASSSSRPSTEAFF. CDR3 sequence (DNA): TGTGCCAGCAGCTCAAGTCGGCCGAGCACTGAAGCTTTCTTT.

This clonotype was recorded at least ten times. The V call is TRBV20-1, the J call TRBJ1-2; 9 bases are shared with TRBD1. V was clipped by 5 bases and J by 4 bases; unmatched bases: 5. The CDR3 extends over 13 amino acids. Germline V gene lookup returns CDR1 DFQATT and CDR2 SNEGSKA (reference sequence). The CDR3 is CSAWDRDSYGYTF. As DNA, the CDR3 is TGCAGTGCTTGGGACAGGGATTCCTATGGCTACACCTTC.

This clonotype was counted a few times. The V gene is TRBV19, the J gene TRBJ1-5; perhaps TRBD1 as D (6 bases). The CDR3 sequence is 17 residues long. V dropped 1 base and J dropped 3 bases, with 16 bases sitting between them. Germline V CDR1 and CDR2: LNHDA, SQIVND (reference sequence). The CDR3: CASSIGRVQGPNQPQHF. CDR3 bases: TGTGCCAGTAGTATAGGAAGGGTACAGGGCCCCAATCAGCCCCAGCATTTT.

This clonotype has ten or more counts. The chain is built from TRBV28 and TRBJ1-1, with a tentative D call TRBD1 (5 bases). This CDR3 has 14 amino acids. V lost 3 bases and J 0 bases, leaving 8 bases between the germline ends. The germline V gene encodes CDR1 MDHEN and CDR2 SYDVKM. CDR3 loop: CASSLVQVNTEAFF. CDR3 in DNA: TGTGCCAGCAGTTTGGTACAGGTGAACACTGAAGCTTTCTTT.

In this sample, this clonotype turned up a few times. CDR3 bases: TGTGCCAGCAGACAAGGCTCCTACGAGCAGTACTTC. Its translation is CASRQGSYEQYF. The V and J genes are TRBV28 and TRBJ2-7; D is uncertain. V was pared by 6 bases and J by 0 bases, with 6 bases between. CDR3 length equals 12 residues. The germline CDR1 and CDR2 sequences are MDHEN and SYDVKM.

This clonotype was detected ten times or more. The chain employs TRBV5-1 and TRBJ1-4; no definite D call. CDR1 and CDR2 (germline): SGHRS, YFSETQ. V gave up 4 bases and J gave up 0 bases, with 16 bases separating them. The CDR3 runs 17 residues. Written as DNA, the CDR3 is TGCGCCAGCAGCCCCCTTGGCGGAGGTGCAACTAATGAAAAACTGTTTTTT. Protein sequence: CASSPLGGGATNEKLFF.

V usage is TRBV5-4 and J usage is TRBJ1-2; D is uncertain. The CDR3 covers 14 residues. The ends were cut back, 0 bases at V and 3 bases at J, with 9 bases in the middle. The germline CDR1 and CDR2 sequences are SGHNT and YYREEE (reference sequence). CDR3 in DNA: TGTGCCAGCAGCTTGGGTCAGTGGGACTATGGCTACACCTTC. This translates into CASSLGQWDYGYTF.

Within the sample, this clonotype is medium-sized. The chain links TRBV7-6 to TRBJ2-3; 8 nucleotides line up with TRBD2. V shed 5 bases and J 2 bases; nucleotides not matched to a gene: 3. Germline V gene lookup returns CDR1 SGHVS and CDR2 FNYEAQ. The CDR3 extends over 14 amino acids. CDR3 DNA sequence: TGTGCCAGCAGCGGGCGGGAGGACACAGATACGCAGTATTTT. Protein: CASSGREDTDTQYF.